This T cell receptor (beta chain) derives from a study of blood T cell repertoires in COVID-19. Across the whole study: PBMCs, B-cell-depleted T cells, or T cells were the source of the cDNA or gDNA that made up the material.

The CDR3 has 16 residues. Germline loops: CDR1 KGHDR, CDR2 SFDVKD. With V trimmed by 5 bases and J by 0 bases, 5 bases remained unmatched. Sequencing used immunoSEQ multiplex PCR; TCRdb keeps in-frame clones, though not all of them. The data contain under 300,000 clones, about 88% of them singletons. V usage is TRBV24-1 and J usage is TRBJ2-1; 8 bases match TRBD1. This receptor was obtained from a woman in her thirties or forties who had recovered from COVID-19. What was sequenced was peripheral blood. The CDR3 nucleotides read TGTGCCACCAGTGCCAGGGACAGGAGCTCCTACAATGAGCAGTTCTTC. Translation: CATSARDRSSYNEQFF.